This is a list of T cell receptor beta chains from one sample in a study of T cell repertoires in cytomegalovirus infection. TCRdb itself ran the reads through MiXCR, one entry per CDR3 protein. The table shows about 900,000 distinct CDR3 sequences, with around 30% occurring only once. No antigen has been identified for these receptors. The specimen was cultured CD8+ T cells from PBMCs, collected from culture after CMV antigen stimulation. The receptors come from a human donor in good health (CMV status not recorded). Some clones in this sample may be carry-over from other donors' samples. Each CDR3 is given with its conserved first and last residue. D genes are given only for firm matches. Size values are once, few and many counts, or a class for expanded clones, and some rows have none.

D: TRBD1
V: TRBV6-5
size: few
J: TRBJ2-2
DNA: TGTGCCAGCAGTTTTGGGACAGCGATGAACACCGGGGAGCTGTTTTTT
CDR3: CASSFGTAMNTGELFF

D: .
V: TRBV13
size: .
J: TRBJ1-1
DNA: TGTGCCAGCAGCTTAATGGGACGGGGCACTGAAGCTTTCTTT
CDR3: CASSLMGRGTEAFF

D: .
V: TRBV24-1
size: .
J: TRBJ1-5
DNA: TGTGCCACCAGTGATTTAGGTAGGAGCAATCAGCCCCAGCATTTT
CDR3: CATSDLGRSNQPQHF

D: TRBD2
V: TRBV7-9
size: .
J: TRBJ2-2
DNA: TGTGCCAGCACCCCACTAGCGGGGGGGATACCGAACACCGGGGAGCTGTTTTTT
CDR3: CASTPLAGGIPNTGELFF

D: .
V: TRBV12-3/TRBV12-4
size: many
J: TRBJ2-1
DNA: TGTGCCAGCAGTTCAGGGATTTGGGAGCAGTTCTTC
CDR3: CASSSGIWEQFF

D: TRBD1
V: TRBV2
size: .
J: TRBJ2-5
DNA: TGTGCCAGCTGTGGACAGGGGGCGTTCGCTTTCGAAGAGACCCAGTACTTC
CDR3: CASCGQGAFAFEETQYF

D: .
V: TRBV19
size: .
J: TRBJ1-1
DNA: TGTGCCACCGAGGGACCGGCTGAAGCTTTCTTT
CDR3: CATEGPAEAFF

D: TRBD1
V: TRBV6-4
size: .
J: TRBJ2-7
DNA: TGTGCCAGCAGTGCCTTAGACAGGGGGAGTTACGAGCAGTACTTC
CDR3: CASSALDRGSYEQYF

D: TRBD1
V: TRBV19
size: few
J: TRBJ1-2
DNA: TGTGCCAGTACCCCGGGACAGAATTATGGCTACACCTTC
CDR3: CASTPGQNYGYTF

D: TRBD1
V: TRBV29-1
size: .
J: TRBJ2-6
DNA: TGCAGCGCGGTCGACAGGGATACCCAGGGGGCCAACGTCCTGACTTTC
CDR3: CSAVDRDTQGANVLTF

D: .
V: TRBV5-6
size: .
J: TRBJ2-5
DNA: TGTGCCAGCAGCTTGAGGGGACCGCTGGAGACCCAGTACTTC
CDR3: CASSLRGPLETQYF

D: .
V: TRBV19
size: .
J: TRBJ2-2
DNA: TGTGCCAGTAGCCATCGGGGGCGGGGGCCAACAGGAACCGGGGAGCTGTTTTTT
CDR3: CASSHRGRGPTGTGELFF

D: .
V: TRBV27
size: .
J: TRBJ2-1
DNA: TGTGCCAGCAGTTCCAGGGGGGAGCTACTCAATGAGCAGTTCTTC
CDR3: CASSSRGELLNEQFF

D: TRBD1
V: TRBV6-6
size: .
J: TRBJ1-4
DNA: TGTGCCAGCAGTTATACAGGGGGTTACGAAAAACTGTTTTTT
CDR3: CASSYTGGYEKLFF

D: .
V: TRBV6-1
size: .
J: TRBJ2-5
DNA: TGTGCCACTGTAGCTCGCGGGGTTGGGGAGACCCAGTACTTC
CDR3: CATVARGVGETQYF

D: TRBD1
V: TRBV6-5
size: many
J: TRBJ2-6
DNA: TGTGCCAGCCGAATGGACAGGGGCACTGGGGCCAACGTCCTGACTTTC
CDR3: CASRMDRGTGANVLTF

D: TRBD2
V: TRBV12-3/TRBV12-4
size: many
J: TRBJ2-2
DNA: TGTGCCAGCAGTACCCGGGACCCAGCACAACTACGGACTAGCGGGGAAAACACCGGGGAGCTGTTTTTT
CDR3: CASSTRDPAQLRTSGENTGELFF

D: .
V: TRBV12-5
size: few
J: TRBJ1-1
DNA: TGTGCTAGTGGTTGGACGACAGTGATGAACACTGAAGCTTTCTTT
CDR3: CASGWTTVMNTEAFF

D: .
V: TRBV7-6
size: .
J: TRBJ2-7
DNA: TGTGCCAGCAGCTCCATTGGGTCGAACGAGCAGTACTTC
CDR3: CASSSIGSNEQYF

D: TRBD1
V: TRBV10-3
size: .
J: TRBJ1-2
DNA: TGTGCCATCAGTCCGGGACAGGGGGCGACGGATGGCTACACCTTC
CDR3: CAISPGQGATDGYTF

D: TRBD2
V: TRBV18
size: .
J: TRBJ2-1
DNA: TGTGCCAGCTCACCACCTGGGGGGGACTACAATGAGCAGTTCTTC
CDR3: CASSPPGGDYNEQFF

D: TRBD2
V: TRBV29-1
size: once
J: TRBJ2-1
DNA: TGCAGCGTTGAATTTCTAGCGGGGGATCATCCCTACAATGAGCAGTTCTTC
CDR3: CSVEFLAGDHPYNEQFF

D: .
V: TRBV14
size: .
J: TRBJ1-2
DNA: TGTGCCAGCAGCCTCGATTCTCCCGGCTATGGCTACACCTTC
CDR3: CASSLDSPGYGYTF

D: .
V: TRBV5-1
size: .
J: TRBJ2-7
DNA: TGCGCCAGCAGCTTGAATCAAAATCTAAACGAGCAGTACTTC
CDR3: CASSLNQNLNEQYF

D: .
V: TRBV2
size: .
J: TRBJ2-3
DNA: TGTGCCAGCAATCGCCTCAAGACAGATACGCAGTATTTT
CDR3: CASNRLKTDTQYF

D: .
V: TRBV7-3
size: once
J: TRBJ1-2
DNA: TGTGTCAGCAGCCTAAGAAGTCACGAGTTAAACTATGGCTACACCTTC
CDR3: CVSSLRSHELNYGYTF

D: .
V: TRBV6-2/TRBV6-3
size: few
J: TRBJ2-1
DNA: TGTGCCAGTTCGGACTTCTCCTACAATGAGCAGTTCTTC
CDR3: CASSDFSYNEQFF

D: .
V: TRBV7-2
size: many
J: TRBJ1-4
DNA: TGTGCCAGCAGCTCGGACAGTGCAACTAATGAAAAACTGTTTTTT
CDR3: CASSSDSATNEKLFF

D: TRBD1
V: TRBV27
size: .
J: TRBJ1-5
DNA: TGTGCCAGCAGTCCACTCGACAGGGGGCTACAGCCCCAGCATTTT
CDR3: CASSPLDRGLQPQHF

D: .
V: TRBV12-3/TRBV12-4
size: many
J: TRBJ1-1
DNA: TGTGCCAGCAGTTCTACCCTCTCACGGATGAACACTGAAGCTTTCTTT
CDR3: CASSSTLSRMNTEAFF

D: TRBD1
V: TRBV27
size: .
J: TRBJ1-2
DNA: TGTGCCAGCAGTCAACAGGGGGCTAACTATGGCTACACCTTC
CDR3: CASSQQGANYGYTF

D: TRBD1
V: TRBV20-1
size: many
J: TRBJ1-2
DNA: TGCAGTGCTAGAGTAACGGACAGGGCTTACTATGGCTACACCTTC
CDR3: CSARVTDRAYYGYTF

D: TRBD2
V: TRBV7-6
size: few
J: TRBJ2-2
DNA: TGTGCCAGCAGCTTGATTGGGACTACGAGGGATGTCACCGGGGAGCTGTTTTTT
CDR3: CASSLIGTTRDVTGELFF

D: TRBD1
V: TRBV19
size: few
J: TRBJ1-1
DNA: TGTGCCAGTAGTACCACAGGGGGCGCAAAGGACACTGAAGCTTTCTTT
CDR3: CASSTTGGAKDTEAFF

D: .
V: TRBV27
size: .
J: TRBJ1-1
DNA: TGTGCCAGCAGTTTATCAAACACAGGAGCACGGGAAGCTTTCTTT
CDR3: CASSLSNTGAREAFF

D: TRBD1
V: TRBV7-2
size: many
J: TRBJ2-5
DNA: TGTGCCAGCAGCTTAGGGTATAGAACAGGGGAGGAGACCCAGTACTTC
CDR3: CASSLGYRTGEETQYF

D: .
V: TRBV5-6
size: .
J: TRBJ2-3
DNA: TGTGCCAGCAGCTTGGATCTAGCGATCCCCACAGATACGCAGTATTTT
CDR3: CASSLDLAIPTDTQYF

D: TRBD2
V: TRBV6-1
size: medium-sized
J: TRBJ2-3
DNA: TGTGCCAGCAGGCCGGGGCTAGCGGGGGGGCAGCCAGATACGCAGTATTTT
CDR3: CASRPGLAGGQPDTQYF

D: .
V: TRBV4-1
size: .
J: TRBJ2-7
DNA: TGCGCCAGCAGCCAAGGACGACCCGGTGGCGACGAGCAGTACTTC
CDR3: CASSQGRPGGDEQYF

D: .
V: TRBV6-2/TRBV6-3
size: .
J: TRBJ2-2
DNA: TGTGCCAGCAGCGAACTAAGGACCGTTCCGAACACCGGGGAGCTGTTTTTT
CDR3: CASSELRTVPNTGELFF

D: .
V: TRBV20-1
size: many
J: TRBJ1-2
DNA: TGCAGTGCTAGGAGTCAGATCTTCGGGAGGATCTTC
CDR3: CSARSQIFGRIF

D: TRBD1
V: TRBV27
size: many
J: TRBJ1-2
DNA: TGTGCCAGCAGACCTGCCGGGACAGGGTTAAACTATGGCTACACCTTC
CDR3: CASRPAGTGLNYGYTF

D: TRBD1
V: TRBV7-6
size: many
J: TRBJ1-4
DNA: TGTGCCAGCAGCCCCGGGACAGTTAATGAAAAACTGTTTTTT
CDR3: CASSPGTVNEKLFF

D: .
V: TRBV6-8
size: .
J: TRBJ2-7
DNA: TGTGCCAACAGTTACTCGACAGCACGCTACGAGCAGTACTTC
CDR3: CANSYSTARYEQYF

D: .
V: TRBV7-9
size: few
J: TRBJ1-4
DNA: TGTGCCAGCAGCCCCCCCGTTCAGGGGCGTGAAAAACTGTTTTTT
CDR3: CASSPPVQGREKLFF

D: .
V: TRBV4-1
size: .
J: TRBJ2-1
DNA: TGCGCCAGCAGCCAAGTCCCAAGGGGTCCCGAGAGCTCCTACAATGAGCAGTTCTTC
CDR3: CASSQVPRGPESSYNEQFF

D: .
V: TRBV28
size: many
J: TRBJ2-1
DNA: TGTGCCAGCAGCACAGGGCGCCTTCGAAACAATGAGCAGTTCTTC
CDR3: CASSTGRLRNNEQFF

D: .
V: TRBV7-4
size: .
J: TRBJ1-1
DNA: TGTGCCAGCAGCTTAGCCAGGGAGGGTGACGCTTTCTTT
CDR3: CASSLAREGDAFF

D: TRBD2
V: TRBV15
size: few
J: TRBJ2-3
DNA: TGTGCCACCAGCAGAGATCGGCTAGCGGGGCTCACAGATACGCAGTATTTT
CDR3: CATSRDRLAGLTDTQYF

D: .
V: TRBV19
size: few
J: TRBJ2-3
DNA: TGTGCCAGTAGTATAGTCCCACTTCCCACAGATACGCAGTATTTT
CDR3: CASSIVPLPTDTQYF

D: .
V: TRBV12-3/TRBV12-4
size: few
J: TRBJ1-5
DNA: TGTGCCAGCACCCCGTTGGGCAGCAATCAGCCCCAGCATTTT
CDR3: CASTPLGSNQPQHF

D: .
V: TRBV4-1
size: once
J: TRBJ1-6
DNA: TGCGCCAGCAGCCTTAAGACAGGACTGTACAATTCACCCCTCCACTTT
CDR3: CASSLKTGLYNSPLHF

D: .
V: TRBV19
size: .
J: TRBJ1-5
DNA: TGTGCCAGCCAGGGCTGGGGCAATCAGCCCCAGCATTTT
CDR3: CASQGWGNQPQHF